This is a list of T cell receptor beta chains from one sample in a study of T cells in Graves' hyperthyroidism and ophthalmopathy. From the multiplex PCR reads, TCRdb called clonotypes with MiXCR, one entry per CDR3 protein. The repertoire holds 480,000 or so distinct CDR3 sequences, with 46% as singletons. The specimen sequenced was peripheral blood or thyroid tissue (not recorded which). Receptors were obtained from an adult woman with Graves' disease, either hyperthyroidism or ophthalmopathy (not recorded which). Each CDR3 is given with its conserved first and last residue. Fields, in order: clone size, J gene, D gene, V gene, CDR3 DNA, CDR3 protein. D genes are given only for firm matches. Clone size is not always given. Where it is, it says once, few, many or a class for expanded clones.

size: few; J: TRBJ1-5; D: .; V: TRBV7-9; DNA: TGTGCCAGCAGCTTTTACGACATCGAGTATCAGCCCCAGCATTTT; CDR3: CASSFYDIEYQPQHF
size: .; J: TRBJ1-1; D: TRBD1; V: TRBV10-3; DNA: TGTGCCATCAGCGAGGACCTAGGAGGGGGCAACGTCCTGACTTTCTTT; CDR3: CAISEDLGGGNVLTFF
size: once; J: TRBJ2-2; D: TRBD2; V: TRBV7-2; DNA: TGTGCCAGCAGCCTCGGACAGGGACGTCAACTAGCGGGAGGGTACGCCGGGGAGCTGTTTTTT; CDR3: CASSLGQGRQLAGGYAGELFF
size: few; J: TRBJ1-2; D: .; V: TRBV2; DNA: TGTGCCAGAACTGAGAGGGGGGCTGGGTATGGCTACACCTTC; CDR3: CARTERGAGYGYTF
size: .; J: TRBJ1-1; D: .; V: TRBV14; DNA: TGTGCCAGCAGCCAAGATTCCCCTCGGGAACCAATGAACACTGAAGCTTTCTTT; CDR3: CASSQDSPREPMNTEAFF
size: few; J: TRBJ1-1; D: .; V: TRBV19; DNA: TGTGCCAGTAGAGGGATGAGGGCTGAAGCTTTCTTT; CDR3: CASRGMRAEAFF
size: .; J: TRBJ2-5; D: TRBD1; V: TRBV29-1; DNA: TGCAGCGCTGCATCCCGGACAGGGGGCGGAGAGACCCAGTACTTC; CDR3: CSAASRTGGGETQYF
size: many; J: TRBJ1-2; D: TRBD1; V: TRBV11-2; DNA: TGTGCCAGCAGCTTACTTACAGGGGACTATGGCTACACCTTC; CDR3: CASSLLTGDYGYTF
size: .; J: TRBJ1-2; D: .; V: TRBV29-1; DNA: TGCAGCGTTGACAGGGCTAACTATGGCTACACCTTC; CDR3: CSVDRANYGYTF
size: many; J: TRBJ2-5; D: .; V: TRBV9; DNA: TGTGCCAGCAGCCGGGGCGGGGCCACCGGGGAGACCCAGTACTTC; CDR3: CASSRGGATGETQYF
size: .; J: TRBJ2-7; D: TRBD1; V: TRBV29-1; DNA: TGCAGCGTTGGGGGGACAGGGGACGAGCAGTACTTC; CDR3: CSVGGTGDEQYF
size: .; J: TRBJ1-2; D: .; V: TRBV24-1; DNA: TGTGCCACCAGTGACGGTGGGGGCGAGAACTATGGCTACACCTTC; CDR3: CATSDGGGENYGYTF
size: many; J: TRBJ1-6; D: .; V: TRBV13; DNA: TGTGCCAGCAATCGGGGGGGCGCGTATTCACCCCTCCACTTT; CDR3: CASNRGGAYSPLHF
size: medium-sized; J: TRBJ2-7; D: .; V: TRBV25-1; DNA: TGTGCCAGCACCCAAGGGGACGAGCAGTACTTC; CDR3: CASTQGDEQYF
size: few; J: TRBJ1-2; D: TRBD1; V: TRBV7-2; DNA: TGTGCCAGCAGCTCCGACAGGGGAGATGGCTACACCTTC; CDR3: CASSSDRGDGYTF
size: .; J: TRBJ1-3; D: TRBD1; V: TRBV19; DNA: TGTGCCAGTAGTCACCTGACAGGGGCTGGAAACACCATATATTTT; CDR3: CASSHLTGAGNTIYF